These T cell receptor beta chains were read from a single sample in a study of blood T cells in healthy people across ages. TCRdb redid the calling of the 5' RACE reads with MiXCR, one entry per CDR3 protein. Among under 2,000,000 distinct CDR3 sequences listed, around half were seen once. The sequencing sample was made of blood. These receptors all come from a woman aged 40 to 55 in good health. CDR3s include the opening cysteine and the closing phenylalanine or tryptophan. Each record gives: clone size, D gene, V gene, CDR3 length, J gene, CDR3 protein, CDR3 DNA. A D gene is named only where the DNA matches it firmly. Clone sizes are given selectively: once, few, many, or a class where the clone is expanded.

clone size: -
D gene: -
V gene: TRBV7-6
CDR3 length: 15
J gene: TRBJ2-3
CDR3 protein: CASREGAGGTDTQYF
CDR3 DNA: TGTGCCAGCAGGGAGGGGGCAGGGGGCACAGATACGCAGTATTTT

clone size: few
D gene: TRBD1
V gene: TRBV25-1
CDR3 length: 13
J gene: TRBJ2-3
CDR3 protein: CASRDRVVDTQYF
CDR3 DNA: TGTGCCAGCAGGGACAGGGTTGTTGATACGCAGTATTTT

clone size: -
D gene: -
V gene: TRBV11-2
CDR3 length: 13
J gene: TRBJ1-1
CDR3 protein: CASSLGRLLGAFF
CDR3 DNA: TGTGCCAGCAGCTTAGGCCGCCTCCTCGGGGCTTTCTTT

clone size: -
D gene: -
V gene: TRBV9
CDR3 length: 16
J gene: TRBJ1-4
CDR3 protein: CASSVAFGGSNEKLFF
CDR3 DNA: TGTGCCAGCAGCGTAGCCTTTGGGGGCAGTAATGAAAAACTGTTTTTT

clone size: -
D gene: TRBD2
V gene: TRBV6-6
CDR3 length: 12
J gene: TRBJ2-7
CDR3 protein: CASLAGSYEQYF
CDR3 DNA: TGTGCCAGCCTAGCGGGGAGCTACGAGCAGTACTTC

clone size: -
D gene: -
V gene: TRBV20-1
CDR3 length: 15
J gene: TRBJ2-7
CDR3 protein: CSARFPKVRSYEQYF
CDR3 DNA: TGCAGTGCTAGATTCCCGAAGGTTCGGTCCTACGAGCAGTACTTC

clone size: few
D gene: -
V gene: TRBV7-9
CDR3 length: 15
J gene: TRBJ1-4
CDR3 protein: CASSRLTTAGEKLFF
CDR3 DNA: TGTGCCAGCAGCCGTCTGACGACGGCGGGTGAAAAACTGTTTTTT

clone size: -
D gene: -
V gene: TRBV19
CDR3 length: 15
J gene: TRBJ2-5
CDR3 protein: CASSSRPDIQETQYF
CDR3 DNA: TGTGCCAGTAGTAGCCGTCCGGACATCCAAGAGACCCAGTACTTC

clone size: few
D gene: -
V gene: TRBV28
CDR3 length: 15
J gene: TRBJ2-3
CDR3 protein: CASSFTRLTADTQYF
CDR3 DNA: TGTGCCAGCAGTTTCACCCGCCTCACAGCAGATACGCAGTATTTT

clone size: -
D gene: -
V gene: TRBV9
CDR3 length: 17
J gene: TRBJ2-1
CDR3 protein: CASSVELGGSAYNEQFF
CDR3 DNA: TGTGCCAGCAGCGTAGAATTAGGCGGGTCAGCCTACAATGAGCAGTTCTTC

clone size: few
D gene: -
V gene: TRBV20-1
CDR3 length: 14
J gene: TRBJ2-1
CDR3 protein: CSAEGQGLYNEQFF
CDR3 DNA: TGCAGTGCCGAGGGGCAGGGACTTTACAATGAGCAGTTCTTC

clone size: -
D gene: TRBD1
V gene: TRBV20-1
CDR3 length: 16
J gene: TRBJ1-2
CDR3 protein: CSAISPPGTVNYGYIF
CDR3 DNA: TGCAGTGCTATTTCCCCGCCCGGGACAGTTAACTATGGCTACATCTTC

clone size: -
D gene: TRBD1
V gene: TRBV6-6
CDR3 length: 15
J gene: TRBJ2-3
CDR3 protein: CASSVDRGGRDTQYF
CDR3 DNA: TGTGCCAGCAGTGTAGACAGGGGAGGAAGGGATACGCAGTATTTT

clone size: few
D gene: -
V gene: TRBV20-1
CDR3 length: 15
J gene: TRBJ2-3
CDR3 protein: CSARAPGRSTDTQYF
CDR3 DNA: TGCAGTGCTAGAGCCCCAGGGCGGAGCACAGATACGCAGTATTTT

clone size: few
D gene: -
V gene: TRBV20-1
CDR3 length: 15
J gene: TRBJ2-5
CDR3 protein: CSARDRLQVMGTQYF
CDR3 DNA: TGCAGTGCTAGAGATCGGTTACAGGTGATGGGGACCCAGTACTTC

clone size: -
D gene: -
V gene: TRBV6-1
CDR3 length: 15
J gene: TRBJ1-5
CDR3 protein: CASARRDSLNQPQHF
CDR3 DNA: TGTGCCAGCGCGCGACGCGACAGCCTCAATCAGCCCCAGCATTTT

clone size: -
D gene: -
V gene: TRBV11-1
CDR3 length: 15
J gene: TRBJ2-1
CDR3 protein: CASSPVHQAYNEQFF
CDR3 DNA: TGTGCCAGCAGCCCCGTGCACCAAGCCTACAATGAGCAGTTCTTC

clone size: few
D gene: -
V gene: TRBV27
CDR3 length: 16
J gene: TRBJ2-7
CDR3 protein: CASRKSGDITHYEQYF
CDR3 DNA: TGTGCCAGCCGAAAATCAGGGGATATCACTCACTACGAGCAGTACTTC

clone size: -
D gene: -
V gene: TRBV7-3
CDR3 length: 13
J gene: TRBJ1-1
CDR3 protein: CASSLTTAAEAFF
CDR3 DNA: TGTGCCAGCAGCTTAACCACGGCAGCAGAAGCTTTCTTT

clone size: -
D gene: TRBD1
V gene: TRBV4-2
CDR3 length: 14
J gene: TRBJ2-5
CDR3 protein: CASSQGQGYDEQYF
CDR3 DNA: TGTGCCAGCAGCCAAGGACAGGGGTACGATGAGCAGTACTTC

clone size: -
D gene: TRBD2
V gene: TRBV5-1
CDR3 length: 15
J gene: TRBJ2-2
CDR3 protein: CASSSKRGVTGELFF
CDR3 DNA: TGCGCCAGCAGCAGCAAGCGGGGGGTCACCGGGGAGCTGTTTTTT

clone size: -
D gene: TRBD1
V gene: TRBV25-1
CDR3 length: 15
J gene: TRBJ1-6
CDR3 protein: CASSEYDRVNSPLHF
CDR3 DNA: TGTGCCAGCAGTGAATACGACAGGGTTAATTCACCCCTCCACTTT

clone size: -
D gene: -
V gene: TRBV5-1
CDR3 length: 15
J gene: TRBJ2-6
CDR3 protein: CASSFEPPGANVLTF
CDR3 DNA: TGCGCCAGCAGCTTTGAACCTCCTGGGGCCAACGTCCTGACTTTC

clone size: -
D gene: -
V gene: TRBV6-5
CDR3 length: 15
J gene: TRBJ1-1
CDR3 protein: CATQTAGGARTEAFF
CDR3 DNA: TGTGCCACCCAAACAGCGGGGGGGGCAAGGACTGAAGCTTTCTTT

clone size: -
D gene: TRBD1
V gene: TRBV7-2
CDR3 length: 13
J gene: TRBJ1-4
CDR3 protein: CASGDRADEKLFF
CDR3 DNA: TGTGCCAGCGGTGACAGGGCAGATGAAAAACTGTTTTTT

clone size: -
D gene: -
V gene: TRBV28
CDR3 length: 17
J gene: TRBJ1-2
CDR3 protein: CASSPGGRDTFNYGYTF
CDR3 DNA: TGTGCCAGCAGTCCCGGCGGCCGGGACACCTTTAACTATGGCTACACCTTC

clone size: -
D gene: -
V gene: TRBV7-9
CDR3 length: 11
J gene: TRBJ1-1
CDR3 protein: CASSSAREAFF
CDR3 DNA: TGTGCCAGCAGCTCGGCCAGGGAAGCTTTCTTT

clone size: -
D gene: -
V gene: TRBV6-5
CDR3 length: 16
J gene: TRBJ1-4
CDR3 protein: CASSYSSNPTNEKLFF
CDR3 DNA: TGTGCCAGCAGTTACTCCAGCAACCCAACTAATGAAAAACTGTTTTTT

clone size: -
D gene: -
V gene: TRBV29-1
CDR3 length: 14
J gene: TRBJ1-2
CDR3 protein: CSVEKWGTNYGYTF
CDR3 DNA: TGCAGCGTTGAAAAATGGGGAACTAACTATGGCTACACCTTC

clone size: -
D gene: -
V gene: TRBV14
CDR3 length: 16
J gene: TRBJ2-5
CDR3 protein: CASSQDYRVAQETQYF
CDR3 DNA: TGTGCCAGCAGCCAAGATTATAGGGTGGCACAAGAGACCCAGTACTTC

clone size: -
D gene: TRBD2
V gene: TRBV7-2
CDR3 length: 14
J gene: TRBJ2-7
CDR3 protein: CASSFTSGVGEQYF
CDR3 DNA: TGTGCCAGCAGCTTTACTAGCGGGGTGGGTGAGCAGTACTTC

clone size: -
D gene: -
V gene: TRBV6-1
CDR3 length: 18
J gene: TRBJ2-3
CDR3 protein: CASIREGQRGTSTDTQYF
CDR3 DNA: TGTGCCAGCATCCGGGAGGGACAGCGGGGAACTAGCACAGATACGCAGTATTTT

clone size: few
D gene: -
V gene: TRBV9
CDR3 length: 17
J gene: TRBJ1-6
CDR3 protein: CASSGSGGGSYNSPLHF
CDR3 DNA: TGTGCCAGCAGCGGGTCGGGGGGTGGCTCCTATAATTCACCCCTCCACTTT

clone size: -
D gene: -
V gene: TRBV12-5
CDR3 length: 16
J gene: TRBJ2-4
CDR3 protein: CAAGRSQLLAKNIQYF
CDR3 DNA: TGTGCCGCTGGCAGGTCCCAACTCCTGGCCAAAAACATTCAGTACTTC

clone size: few
D gene: TRBD2
V gene: TRBV7-9
CDR3 length: 14
J gene: TRBJ2-1
CDR3 protein: CASATSGERNEQFF
CDR3 DNA: TGTGCCAGCGCCACTAGCGGAGAGAGGAATGAGCAGTTCTTC

clone size: -
D gene: TRBD1
V gene: TRBV9
CDR3 length: 14
J gene: TRBJ2-5
CDR3 protein: CASTSGTGQETQYF
CDR3 DNA: TGTGCCAGCACCTCCGGGACAGGGCAAGAGACCCAGTACTTC

clone size: few
D gene: -
V gene: TRBV12-3/TRBV12-4
CDR3 length: 13
J gene: TRBJ2-2
CDR3 protein: CASSFPNTGELFF
CDR3 DNA: TGTGCCAGCAGTTTCCCGAACACCGGGGAGCTGTTTTTT

clone size: -
D gene: TRBD1
V gene: TRBV6-5
CDR3 length: 13
J gene: TRBJ1-2
CDR3 protein: CASRRDRGYGYTF
CDR3 DNA: TGTGCCAGCAGACGTGACAGGGGCTATGGCTACACCTTC

clone size: once
D gene: TRBD2
V gene: TRBV20-1
CDR3 length: 14
J gene: TRBJ2-5
CDR3 protein: CSARAPAGGQTQYF
CDR3 DNA: TGCAGTGCTAGAGCCCCAGCGGGGGGGCAGACCCAGTACTTC

clone size: -
D gene: -
V gene: TRBV12-3/TRBV12-4
CDR3 length: 15
J gene: TRBJ1-5
CDR3 protein: CASSTYGGPNQPQHF
CDR3 DNA: TGTGCCAGCAGTACCTACGGGGGTCCCAATCAGCCCCAGCATTTT

clone size: few
D gene: TRBD1
V gene: TRBV12-3/TRBV12-4
CDR3 length: 13
J gene: TRBJ1-6
CDR3 protein: CASSRDRVSPLHF
CDR3 DNA: TGTGCCAGCAGCCGGGACAGGGTTTCACCCCTCCACTTT

clone size: once
D gene: -
V gene: TRBV28
CDR3 length: 13
J gene: TRBJ2-5
CDR3 protein: CASWTNLGETQYF
CDR3 DNA: TGTGCCAGCTGGACAAACCTGGGGGAGACCCAGTACTTC

clone size: -
D gene: -
V gene: TRBV7-8
CDR3 length: 16
J gene: TRBJ1-6
CDR3 protein: CASSSGRSSYNSPLHF
CDR3 DNA: TGTGCCAGCAGCTCAGGGCGGAGCTCCTATAATTCACCCCTCCACTTT

clone size: once
D gene: -
V gene: TRBV6-4
CDR3 length: 13
J gene: TRBJ2-1
CDR3 protein: CASSDSPGAEQFF
CDR3 DNA: TGTGCCAGCAGTGACTCGCCAGGGGCTGAGCAGTTCTTC

clone size: -
D gene: -
V gene: TRBV7-2
CDR3 length: 12
J gene: TRBJ1-2
CDR3 protein: CASSLASGGGTF
CDR3 DNA: TGTGCCAGCAGCTTAGCATCAGGAGGGGGCACCTTC